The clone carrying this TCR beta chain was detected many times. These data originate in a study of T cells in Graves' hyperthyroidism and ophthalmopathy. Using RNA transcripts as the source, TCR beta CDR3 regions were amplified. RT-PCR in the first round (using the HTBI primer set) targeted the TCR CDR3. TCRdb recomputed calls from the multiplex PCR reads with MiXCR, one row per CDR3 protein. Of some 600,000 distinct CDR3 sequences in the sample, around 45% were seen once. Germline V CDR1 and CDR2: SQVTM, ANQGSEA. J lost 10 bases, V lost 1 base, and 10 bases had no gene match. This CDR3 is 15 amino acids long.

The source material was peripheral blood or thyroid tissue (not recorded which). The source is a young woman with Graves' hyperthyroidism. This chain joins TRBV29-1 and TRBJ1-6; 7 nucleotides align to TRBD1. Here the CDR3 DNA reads TGCAGCGTTGAAGTTCCGGGACAGCTTGGATCACCCCTCCACTTT. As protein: CSVEVPGQLGSPLHF.